In its sample, the clone carrying this T cell receptor beta chain was seen many times. Antigen unknown. The data are from a study of prognosis after radiotherapy for stage I lung cancer. The TCR beta CDR3 region was amplified from genomic DNA, with two rounds of multiplex PCR being used for the amplification. Primers specific to each TRBV and TRBJ gene drove first-round PCR. Using its own MiXCR run on the multiplex PCR reads, TCRdb lists one record per CDR3 protein. The table includes around 56,000 distinct CDR3 sequences, less than 30% detected once. Study-wide findings and caveats: For the expanded TCR clones, whether they were tumor-specific was not determined.

The sequence came from a donor aged 50 or older with non-small cell lung cancer. Sequenced here: PBMCs, sampled before or after stereotactic body radiation therapy (not recorded which).

CDR3 in amino acids: CSLKGTHTDTQYF. The CDR3 DNA reads as TGCAGTCTGAAGGGGACCCACACAGATACGCAGTATTTT. This sequence joins TRBV20-1 and TRBJ2-3; D is perhaps TRBD1 or TRBD2 (5 bases each). Deletions cut 8 bases from V and 2 bases from J, with 14 bases between. The CDR3 extends over 13 amino acids. Germline CDR1 DFQATT, CDR2 SNEGSKA (reference sequence).